This T cell receptor beta chain was identified during a study of blood T cells in healthy people across ages. Study-level background: About one barcoded beta molecule per two T cells was captured by template switching. Study-wide findings and caveats: Shifts in expanded clonotypes may have been confounded by donor CMV status, which was unknown. Relative to aged donors, long-lived donors carried more naive CD4+ cells and displayed higher diversity.

As for this clonotype: As yet, its antigen is unknown. A much bigger clone sits one base away, suggesting this may be a read error.

Germline loops: CDR1 ENHRY, CDR2 SYGVKD. This CDR3 is 18 amino acids long. It was with a sample-barcoded 5' primer and a J-beta primer mix that a second PCR of about 6 to 12 cycles was run. TCRdb reprocessed the 5' RACE reads with MiXCR, giving one entry per CDR3 protein. The sample holds about 1.6 million distinct CDR3 sequences, almost 35% seen once. The chain couples TRBV10-3 to TRBJ2-5, with 10 bases aligning to TRBD2. The last part of the DNA fits TRBJ2-7 better; the J call may be wrong. The sequencing sample was made of blood. This receptor was obtained from a woman aged 25 to 39 in good health. The CDR3 is CAISEAGPTSGRSCEQYF. The DNA of the CDR3 is TGTGCCATCAGTGAAGCGGGCCCGACTAGCGGGCGTTCCTGCGAGCAGTACTTC.